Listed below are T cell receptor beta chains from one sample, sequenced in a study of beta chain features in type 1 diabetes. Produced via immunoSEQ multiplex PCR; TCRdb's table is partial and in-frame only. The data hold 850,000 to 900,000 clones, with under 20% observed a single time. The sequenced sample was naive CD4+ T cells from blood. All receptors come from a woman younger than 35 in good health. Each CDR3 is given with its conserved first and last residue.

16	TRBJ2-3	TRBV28	CASTTSGRVVTDTQYF
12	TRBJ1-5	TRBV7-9	CASSRVDQPQHF
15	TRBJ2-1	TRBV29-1	CSVTLRVTHYNEQFF
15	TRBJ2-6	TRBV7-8	CASRQTDSGANVLTF
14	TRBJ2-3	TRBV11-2	CASSLFRGTDTQYF
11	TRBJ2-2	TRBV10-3	CAIGNTGELFF
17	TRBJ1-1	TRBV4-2	CASSQDLAGGLFAEAFF
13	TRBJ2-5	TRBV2	CASSGSGRETQYF
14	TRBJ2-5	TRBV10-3	CAISPRGAGETQYF
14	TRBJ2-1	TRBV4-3	CASSPWTIYNEQFF
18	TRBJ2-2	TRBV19	CASSLYGQAAGTTGELFF
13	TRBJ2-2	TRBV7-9	CASSWSYTGELFF
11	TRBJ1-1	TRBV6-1	CATTYNTEAFF
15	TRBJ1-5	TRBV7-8	CASSLVGAGNQPQHF
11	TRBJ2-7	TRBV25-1	CASSGGYEQYF
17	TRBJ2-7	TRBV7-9	CASSFAWGTGRLGEQYF
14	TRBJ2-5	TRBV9	CASSVDPGSKTQYF
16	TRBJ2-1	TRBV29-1	CSVATRLISSYNEQFF
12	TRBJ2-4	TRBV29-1	CSVGGGADIQYF
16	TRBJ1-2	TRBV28	CASSLWGVGQGHGYTF
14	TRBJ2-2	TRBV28	CASSFGRNTGELFF
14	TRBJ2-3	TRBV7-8	CASSPGSSTDTQYF
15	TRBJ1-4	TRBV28	CASSSPGTGGEKLFF
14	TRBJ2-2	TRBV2	CASSTRGNTGELFF
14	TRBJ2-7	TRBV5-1	CASSLEGLAYEQYF
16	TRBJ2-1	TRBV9	CASSEGGGTMYNEQFF
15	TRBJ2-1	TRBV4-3	CASSQAPRPEDEQFF
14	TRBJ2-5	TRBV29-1	CSVLDRAYQETQYF
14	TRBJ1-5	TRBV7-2	CASSKQGGNQPQHF
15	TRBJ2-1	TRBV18	CASSPGLAGGGEQFF
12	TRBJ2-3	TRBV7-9	CASSAGTDTQYF
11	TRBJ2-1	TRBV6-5	CASSWVNEQFF
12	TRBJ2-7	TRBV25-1	CASSASGREQYF
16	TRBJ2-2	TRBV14	CASSQAGRGHTGELFF
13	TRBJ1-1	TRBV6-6	CASSLRGRDEAFF
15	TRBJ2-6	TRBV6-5	CASSLRGLRANVLTF
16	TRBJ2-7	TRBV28	CASSRPGAGGGYEQYF
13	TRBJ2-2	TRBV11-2	CASSLDLAGELFF
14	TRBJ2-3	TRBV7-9	CASSRAGGRDTQYF
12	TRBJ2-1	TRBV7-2	CASRQAYNEQFF